This TCR beta chain was recorded in a study of blood T cells in healthy people across ages. Germline V gene lookup returns CDR1 ENHRY and CDR2 SYGVKD. The CDR3 length is 18 residues. Extraction of total RNA produced a minimum of 5 micrograms from each sample. With respect to this clonotype: Its target is unknown. Mismatch with germline at one junction end may stem from a read error.

Regarding the study as a whole: Per million T cells, TCR beta diversity dropped about linearly as age rose. Naive CD4+ cells and diversity were both higher in long-lived donors than in aged donors.

It was with a sample-barcoded 5' primer and a J-beta primer mix that a second PCR of about 6 to 12 cycles was run. TCRdb re-derived calls from the 5' RACE reads in MiXCR, one entry per CDR3 protein. The sample lists about a million distinct CDR3 sequences; more than 30% were seen once. The chain carries TRBV10-3 and TRBJ2-1, with 9 bases that match TRBD2. This receptor was obtained from a man aged 18 to 30 in good health. Sequencing was carried out using blood. CDR3 loop: CAIGESGAGGYSYNEQFF. The CDR3 DNA follows: TGTGCCATCGGTGAGTCGGGAGCGGGGGGATACTCCTACAATGAGCAGTTCTTC.